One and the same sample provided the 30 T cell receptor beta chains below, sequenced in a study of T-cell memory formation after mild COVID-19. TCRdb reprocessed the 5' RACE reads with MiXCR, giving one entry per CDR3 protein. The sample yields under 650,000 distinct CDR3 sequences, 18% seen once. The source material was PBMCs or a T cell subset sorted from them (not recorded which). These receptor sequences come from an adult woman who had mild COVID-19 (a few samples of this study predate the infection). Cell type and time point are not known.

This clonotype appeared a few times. The CDR3 is CSASDLRRSYEQYF. CDR3 DNA: TGCAGTGCTTCGGACCTTCGGAGGAGCTACGAGCAGTACTTC. The chain recombines TRBV20-1 with TRBJ2-7; D may be TRBD2 (5 bases). This CDR3 spans 14 amino acids. Trimming took 5 bases from V and 3 from J, leaving 17 bases between them. Germline values: CDR1 DFQATT, CDR2 SNEGSKA (reference sequence).

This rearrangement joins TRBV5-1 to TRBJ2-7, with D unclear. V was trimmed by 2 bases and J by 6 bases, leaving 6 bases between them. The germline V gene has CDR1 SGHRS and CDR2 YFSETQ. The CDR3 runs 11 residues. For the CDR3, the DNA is TGCGCCAGCAGCTTACACAGCGAGCAGTACTTC. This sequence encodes CASSLHSEQYF.

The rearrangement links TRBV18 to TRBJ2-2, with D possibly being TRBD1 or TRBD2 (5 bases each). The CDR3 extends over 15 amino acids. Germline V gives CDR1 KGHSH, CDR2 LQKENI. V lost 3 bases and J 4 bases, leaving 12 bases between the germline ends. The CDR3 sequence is CASSPRRDGTGELFF. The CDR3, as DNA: TGTGCCAGCTCACCGCGCCGGGACGGCACCGGGGAGCTGTTTTTT. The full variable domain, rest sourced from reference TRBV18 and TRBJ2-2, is NAGVMQNPRHLVRRRGQEARLRCSPMKGHSHVYWYRQLPEEGLKFMVYLQKENIIDESGMPKERFSAEFPKEGPSILRIQQVVRGDSAAYFCASSPRRDGTGELFFGEGSRLTVL.

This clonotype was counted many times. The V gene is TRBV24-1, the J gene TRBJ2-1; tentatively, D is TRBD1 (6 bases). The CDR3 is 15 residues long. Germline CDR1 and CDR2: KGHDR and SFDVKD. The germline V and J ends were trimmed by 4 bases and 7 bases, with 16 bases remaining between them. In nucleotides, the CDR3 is TGTGCCACCAGTGACAGGGGAACGGTGATTAATGAGCAGTTCTTC. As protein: CATSDRGTVINEQFF.

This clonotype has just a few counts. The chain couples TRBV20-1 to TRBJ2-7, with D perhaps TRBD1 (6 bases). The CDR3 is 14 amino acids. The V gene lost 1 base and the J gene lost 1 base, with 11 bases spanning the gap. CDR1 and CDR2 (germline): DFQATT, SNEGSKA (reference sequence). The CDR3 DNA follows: TGCAGTGCTAGAGGAACCGGGACATCCTACGAGCAGTACTTC. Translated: CSARGTGTSYEQYF.

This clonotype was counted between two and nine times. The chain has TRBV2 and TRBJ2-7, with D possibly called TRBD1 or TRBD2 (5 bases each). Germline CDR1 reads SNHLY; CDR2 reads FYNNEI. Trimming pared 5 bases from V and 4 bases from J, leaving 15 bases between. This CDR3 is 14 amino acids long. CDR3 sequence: CASSRDGGPYEQYF. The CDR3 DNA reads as TGTGCCAGCAGTAGGGACGGAGGCCCTTACGAGCAGTACTTC. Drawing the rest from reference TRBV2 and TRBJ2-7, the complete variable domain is EPEVTQTPSHQVTQMGQEVILRCVPISNHLYFYWYRQILGQKVEFLVSFYNNEISEKSEIFDDQFSVERPDGSNFTLKIRSTKLEDSAMYFCASSRDGGPYEQYFGPGTRLTVT.

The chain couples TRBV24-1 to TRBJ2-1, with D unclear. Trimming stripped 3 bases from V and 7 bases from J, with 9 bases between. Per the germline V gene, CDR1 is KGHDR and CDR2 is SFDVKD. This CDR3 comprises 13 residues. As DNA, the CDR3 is TGTGCCACCAGTGATGTCGGTCGTAATGAGCAGTTCTTC. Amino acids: CATSDVGRNEQFF.

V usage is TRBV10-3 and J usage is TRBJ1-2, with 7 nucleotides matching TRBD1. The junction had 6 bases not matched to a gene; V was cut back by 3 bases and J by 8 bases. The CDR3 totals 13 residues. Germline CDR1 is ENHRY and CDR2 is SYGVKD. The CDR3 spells CAISERQGDGYTF. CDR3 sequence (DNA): TGTGCCATCAGTGAACGACAGGGAGACGGCTACACCTTC.

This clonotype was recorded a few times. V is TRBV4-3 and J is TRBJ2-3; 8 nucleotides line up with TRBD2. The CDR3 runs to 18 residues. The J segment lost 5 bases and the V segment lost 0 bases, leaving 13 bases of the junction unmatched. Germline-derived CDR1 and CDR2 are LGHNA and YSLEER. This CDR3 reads CASSQDPAASGFGDTQYF. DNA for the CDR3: TGCGCCAGCAGCCAAGATCCGGCGGCTAGCGGGTTTGGAGATACGCAGTATTTT.

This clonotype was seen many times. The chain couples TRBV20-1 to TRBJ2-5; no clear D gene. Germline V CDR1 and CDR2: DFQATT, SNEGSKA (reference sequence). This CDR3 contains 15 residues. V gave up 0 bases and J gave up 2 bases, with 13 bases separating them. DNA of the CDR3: TGCAGTGCTAGAGATAGGGTATTGGGGCAAGAGACCCAGTACTTC. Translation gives CSARDRVLGQETQYF.

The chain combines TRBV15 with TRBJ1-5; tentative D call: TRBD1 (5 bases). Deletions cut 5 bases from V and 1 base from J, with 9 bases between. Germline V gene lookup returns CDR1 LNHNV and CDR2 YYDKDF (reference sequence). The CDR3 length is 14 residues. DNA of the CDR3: TGTGCCACCAGCCCAAGACAGAGCAATCAGCCCCAGCATTTT. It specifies CATSPRQSNQPQHF.

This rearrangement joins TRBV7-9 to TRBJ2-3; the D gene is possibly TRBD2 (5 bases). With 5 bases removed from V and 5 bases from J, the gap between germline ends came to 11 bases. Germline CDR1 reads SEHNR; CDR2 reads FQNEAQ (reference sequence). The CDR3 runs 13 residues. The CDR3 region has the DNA TGTGCCAGCAGCCCCGGGGTCGAAGATACGCAGTATTTT. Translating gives CASSPGVEDTQYF.

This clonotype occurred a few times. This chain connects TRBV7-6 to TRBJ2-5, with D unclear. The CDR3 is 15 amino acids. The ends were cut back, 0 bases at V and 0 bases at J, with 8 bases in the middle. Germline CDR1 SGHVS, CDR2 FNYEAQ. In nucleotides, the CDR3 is TGTGCCAGCAGCTTAGCGAACGGCTACCAAGAGACCCAGTACTTC. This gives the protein CASSLANGYQETQYF.

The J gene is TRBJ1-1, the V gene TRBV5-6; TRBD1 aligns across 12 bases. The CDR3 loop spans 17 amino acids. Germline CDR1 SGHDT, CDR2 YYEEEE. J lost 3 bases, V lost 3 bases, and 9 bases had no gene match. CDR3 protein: CASSWRGTGGFDTEAFF. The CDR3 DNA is TGTGCCAGCAGCTGGAGGGGGACAGGGGGCTTCGACACTGAAGCTTTCTTT. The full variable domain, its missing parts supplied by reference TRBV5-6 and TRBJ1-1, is DAGVTQSPTHLIKTRGQQVTLRCSPKSGHDTVSWYQQALGQGPQFIFQYYEEEERQRGNFPDRFSGHQFPNYSSELNVNALLLGDSALYLCASSWRGTGGFDTEAFFGQGTRLTVV.

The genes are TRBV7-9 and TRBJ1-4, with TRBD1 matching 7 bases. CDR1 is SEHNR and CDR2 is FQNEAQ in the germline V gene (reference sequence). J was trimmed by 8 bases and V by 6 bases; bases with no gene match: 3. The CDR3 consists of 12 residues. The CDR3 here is CASRQGPEKLFF. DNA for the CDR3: TGTGCCAGCAGACAGGGGCCAGAAAAACTGTTTTTT.

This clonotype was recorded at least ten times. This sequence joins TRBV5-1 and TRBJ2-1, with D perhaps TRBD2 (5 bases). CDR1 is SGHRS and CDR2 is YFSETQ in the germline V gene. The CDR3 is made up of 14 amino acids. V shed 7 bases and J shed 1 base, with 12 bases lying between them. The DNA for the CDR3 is TGCGCCAGCGGCGAGTCGGGATCCTACAATGAGCAGTTCTTC. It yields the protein CASGESGSYNEQFF. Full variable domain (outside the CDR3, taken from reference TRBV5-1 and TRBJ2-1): KAGVTQTPRYLIKTRGQQVTLSCSPISGHRSVSWYQQTPGQGLQFLFEYFSETQRNKGNFPGRFSGRQFSNSRSEMNVSTLELGDSALYLCASGESGSYNEQFFGPGTRLTVL.

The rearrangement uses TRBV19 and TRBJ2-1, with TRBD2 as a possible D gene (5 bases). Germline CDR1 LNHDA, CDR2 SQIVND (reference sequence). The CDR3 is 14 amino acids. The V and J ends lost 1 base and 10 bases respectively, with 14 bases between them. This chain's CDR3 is CASSIGASQKEQFF. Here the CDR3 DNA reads TGTGCCAGTAGTATAGGGGCTAGCCAGAAGGAGCAGTTCTTC.

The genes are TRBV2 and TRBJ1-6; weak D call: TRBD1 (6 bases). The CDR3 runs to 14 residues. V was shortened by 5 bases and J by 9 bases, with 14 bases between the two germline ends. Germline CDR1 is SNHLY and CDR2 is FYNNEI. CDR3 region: CASSNRVGSSPLHF. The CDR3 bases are TGTGCCAGCAGTAACAGGGTTGGTAGTTCACCCCTCCACTTT.

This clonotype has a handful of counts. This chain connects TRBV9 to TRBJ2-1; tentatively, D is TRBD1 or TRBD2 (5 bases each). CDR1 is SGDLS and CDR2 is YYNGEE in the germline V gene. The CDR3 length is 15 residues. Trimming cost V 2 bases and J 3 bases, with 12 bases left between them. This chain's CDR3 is CASSVGPAGYNEQFF. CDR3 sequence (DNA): TGTGCCAGCAGCGTGGGACCAGCTGGCTACAATGAGCAGTTCTTC.

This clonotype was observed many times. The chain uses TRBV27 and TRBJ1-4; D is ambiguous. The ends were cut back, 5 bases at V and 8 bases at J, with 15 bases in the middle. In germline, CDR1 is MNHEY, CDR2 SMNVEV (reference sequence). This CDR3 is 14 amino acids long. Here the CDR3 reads CASSHGRAGEKLFF. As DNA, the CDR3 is TGTGCCAGCAGTCACGGACGTGCTGGCGAAAAACTGTTTTTT.

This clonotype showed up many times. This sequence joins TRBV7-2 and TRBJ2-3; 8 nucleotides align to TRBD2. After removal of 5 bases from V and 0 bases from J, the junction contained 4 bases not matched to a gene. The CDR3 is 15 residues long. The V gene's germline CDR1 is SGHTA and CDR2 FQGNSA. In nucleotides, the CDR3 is TGTGCCAGCAGCCCTACTAGCGGTAGCACAGATACGCAGTATTTT. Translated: CASSPTSGSTDTQYF.

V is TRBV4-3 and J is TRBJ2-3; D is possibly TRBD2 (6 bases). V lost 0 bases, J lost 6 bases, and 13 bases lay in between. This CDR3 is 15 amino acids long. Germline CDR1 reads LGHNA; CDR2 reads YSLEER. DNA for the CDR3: TGCGCCAGCAGCCAAGATGGCGCGGGGCGGGATACGCAGTATTTT. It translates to CASSQDGAGRDTQYF.

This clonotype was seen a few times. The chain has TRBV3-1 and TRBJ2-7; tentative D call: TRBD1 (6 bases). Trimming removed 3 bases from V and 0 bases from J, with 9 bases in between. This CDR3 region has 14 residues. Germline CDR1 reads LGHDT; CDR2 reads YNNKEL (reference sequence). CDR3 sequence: CASSHQGSSYEQYF. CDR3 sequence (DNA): TGTGCCAGCAGCCATCAGGGGAGCTCCTACGAGCAGTACTTC.

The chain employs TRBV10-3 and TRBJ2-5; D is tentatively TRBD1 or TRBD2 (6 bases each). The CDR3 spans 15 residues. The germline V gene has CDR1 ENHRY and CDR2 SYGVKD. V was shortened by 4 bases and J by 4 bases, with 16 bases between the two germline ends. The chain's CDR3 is CAISAVGGAGETQYF. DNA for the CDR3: TGTGCCATCAGTGCGGTGGGGGGCGCCGGAGAGACCCAGTACTTC.

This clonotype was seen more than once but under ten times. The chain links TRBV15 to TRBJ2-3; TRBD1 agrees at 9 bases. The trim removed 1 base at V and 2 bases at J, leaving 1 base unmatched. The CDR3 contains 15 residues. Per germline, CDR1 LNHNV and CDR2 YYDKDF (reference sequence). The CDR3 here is CATSRGTGATDTQYF. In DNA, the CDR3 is TGTGCCACCAGCAGAGGGACAGGGGCCACAGATACGCAGTATTTT.

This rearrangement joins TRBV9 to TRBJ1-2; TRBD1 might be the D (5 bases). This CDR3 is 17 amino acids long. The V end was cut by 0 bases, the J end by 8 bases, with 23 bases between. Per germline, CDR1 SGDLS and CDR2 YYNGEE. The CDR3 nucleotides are TGTGCCAGCAGCGTAGAGGAAGGGCACAGGCCACTCTGGGGCTACACCTTC. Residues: CASSVEEGHRPLWGYTF.

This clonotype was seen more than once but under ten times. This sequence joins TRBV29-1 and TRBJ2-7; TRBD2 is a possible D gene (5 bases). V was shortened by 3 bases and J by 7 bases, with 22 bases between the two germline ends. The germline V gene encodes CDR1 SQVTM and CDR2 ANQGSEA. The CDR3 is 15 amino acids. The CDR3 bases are TGCAGCGTTGAGGGCCGTGCGGGTACATCTCGGGAGCAGTACTTC. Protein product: CSVEGRAGTSREQYF.

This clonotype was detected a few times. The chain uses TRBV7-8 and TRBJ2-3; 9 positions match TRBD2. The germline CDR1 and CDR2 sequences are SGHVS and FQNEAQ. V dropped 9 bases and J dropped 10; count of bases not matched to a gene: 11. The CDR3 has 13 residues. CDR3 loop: CASRLAGHRAQYF. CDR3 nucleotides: TGTGCCAGTAGGCTAGCGGGGCACCGGGCGCAGTATTTT.

Here the CDR3 reads CASSRTSGGAGEQFF. In DNA form, the CDR3 reads TGTGCCAGCAGCCGGACTAGCGGGGGGGCGGGTGAGCAGTTCTTC. This chain links TRBV7-7 with TRBJ2-1, with 15 bases fitting TRBD2. V gave up 5 bases and J gave up 9 bases; unmatched junction bases: 5. Germline V gene sequence: CDR1 SSHAT, CDR2 FNYEAQ (reference sequence). The CDR3 has 15 amino acids.

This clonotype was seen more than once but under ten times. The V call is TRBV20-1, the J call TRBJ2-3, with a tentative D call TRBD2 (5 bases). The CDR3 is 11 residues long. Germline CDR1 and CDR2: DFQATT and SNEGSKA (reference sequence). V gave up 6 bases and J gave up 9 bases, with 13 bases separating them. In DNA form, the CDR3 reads TGCAGTGCCGAGCCGGGAATAACGCAGTATTTT. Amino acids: CSAEPGITQYF.